A selection of T cell receptor beta chains follows, all from one sample in a study of T cell changes during pregnancy in multiple sclerosis. Assay: immunoSEQ multiplex PCR; the TCRdb copy retains only in-frame clones and omits some. The data contain fewer than 35,000 clones, around 87% of them singletons. Sequencing used CD4+ T cells from peripheral blood mononuclear cells, obtained in the third trimester of pregnancy. These TCRs come from a female donor in good health, enrolled as a control in a pregnancy study. The CDR3 runs from the conserved cysteine through the conserved F or W. A D gene is named only where the DNA matches it firmly. Only some rows state a clone size, as once, few, many or a class for expanded clones.

>TRBJ1-1|.|TRBV9|.
CASSVGADPGEAFF
TGTGCCAGCAGCGTAGGGGCAGACCCAGGTGAAGCTTTCTTT
>TRBJ1-5|.|TRBV19|.
CASSPSSGARQPQHF
TGTGCCAGTAGTCCCTCCTCAGGGGCACGTCAGCCCCAGCATTTT
>TRBJ2-1|TRBD1|TRBV30|.
CAWTISGTGAGTQFF
TGTGCCTGGACAATCTCCGGGACAGGGGCGGGGACGCAGTTCTTC
>TRBJ1-1|.|TRBV4-3|few
CASSQAGNTEAFF
TGCGCCAGCAGCCAAGCAGGGAACACTGAAGCTTTCTTT
>TRBJ2-7|TRBD2|TRBV7-6|.
CASSLLAGGSEQYF
TGTGCCAGCAGCTTACTAGCGGGAGGGTCCGAGCAGTACTTC
>TRBJ1-1|TRBD1|TRBV5-1|.
CASSLTTGVRDTEAFF
TGCGCCAGCAGCTTAACTACAGGGGTTCGGGACACTGAAGCTTTCTTT
>TRBJ2-3|TRBD2|TRBV6-4|once
CASRELRGGGTDTQYF
TGTGCCAGCAGGGAACTCCGGGGGGGCGGCACAGATACGCAGTATTTT
>TRBJ2-1|.|TRBV29-1|.
CSVDSPGSSYNEQFF
TGCAGCGTTGACTCTCCGGGAAGCTCCTACAATGAGCAGTTCTTC
>TRBJ1-5|.|TRBV2|.
CASSDGADVGNQPQHF
TGTGCCAGCAGTGATGGGGCGGATGTCGGCAATCAGCCCCAGCATTTT
>TRBJ1-1|.|TRBV6-5|few
CASSRNEVTEAFF
TGTGCCAGCAGTCGAAACGAGGTGACTGAAGCTTTCTTT
>TRBJ1-5|.|TRBV10-3|.
CAISESTALSPQHF
TGTGCCATCAGTGAGTCCACAGCCCTATCGCCCCAGCATTTT
>TRBJ2-4|TRBD2|TRBV5-1|.
CASSLALSAGAQNIQYF
TGCGCCAGCAGCTTGGCACTTTCAGCGGGAGCTCAAAACATTCAGTACTTC
>TRBJ1-1|.|TRBV19|.
CASTTARSMNTEAFF
TGTGCCAGTACGACAGCCCGATCTATGAACACTGAAGCTTTCTTT
>TRBJ2-7|.|TRBV6-1|once
CASNSLRSHEQYF
TGTGCCAGCAACAGCCTTAGGTCCCACGAGCAGTACTTC
>TRBJ2-7|.|TRBV9|.
CASSPRPHPGYEQYF
TGTGCCAGCAGCCCCAGACCCCACCCCGGGTACGAGCAGTACTTC
>TRBJ2-2|TRBD1|TRBV7-9|once
CASSSRDRVSTGELFF
TGTGCCAGCAGCTCCCGGGACAGGGTCAGCACCGGGGAGCTGTTTTTT
>TRBJ2-1|TRBD2|TRBV7-2|once
CASSHPAGGVNNEQFF
TGTGCCAGCAGCCACCCAGCGGGGGGAGTAAACAATGAGCAGTTCTTC
>TRBJ1-1|TRBD1|TRBV19|.
CASSRGPGQLNTEAFF
TGTGCCAGTAGTAGGGGCCCGGGACAGTTGAACACTGAAGCTTTCTTT
>TRBJ1-1|TRBD1|TRBV11-3|.
CASRGQGAEAFF
TGTGCCAGCAGGGGGCAGGGGGCTGAAGCTTTCTTT
>TRBJ2-7|TRBD1|TRBV10-3|once
CAISAHGQGYEQYF
TGTGCCATCAGCGCCCACGGACAGGGCTACGAGCAGTACTTC
>TRBJ2-7|.|TRBV19|once
CASSARHTYEQYF
TGTGCCAGTAGTGCCCGACACACCTACGAGCAGTACTTC
>TRBJ2-5|TRBD1|TRBV9|.
CASSAGTEKETQYF
TGTGCCAGCAGCGCAGGGACAGAGAAAGAGACCCAGTACTTC
>TRBJ2-7|TRBD1|TRBV4-2|once
CASSQAGTGWYEQYF
TGTGCCAGCAGCCAAGCCGGGACAGGGTGGTACGAGCAGTACTTC
>TRBJ2-3|TRBD1|TRBV14|.
CASPGQSSTDTQYF
TGTGCCAGTCCGGGACAGTCTAGCACAGATACGCAGTATTTT
>TRBJ2-6|TRBD2|TRBV14|.
CASSRIPAGVGGANVLTF
TGTGCCAGCAGCCGAATCCCCGCGGGGGTGGGTGGGGCCAACGTCCTGACTTTC
>TRBJ2-1|.|TRBV7-9|.
CASSLETGGTYNEQFF
TGTGCCAGCAGCTTAGAAACCGGCGGGACTTACAATGAGCAGTTCTTC
>TRBJ1-4|.|TRBV19|.
CASRSGGATNEKLFF
TGTGCCAGTAGGAGCGGGGGGGCAACTAATGAAAAACTGTTTTTT
>TRBJ1-3|TRBD1|TRBV19|.
CASTGGQGRGNTIYF
TGTGCCAGTACCGGAGGACAGGGGAGGGGAAACACCATATATTTT
>TRBJ1-1|.|TRBV7-2|.
CASSLVRTNTEAFF
TGTGCCAGCAGCTTAGTACGGACTAACACTGAAGCTTTCTTT
>TRBJ2-2|TRBD1|TRBV19|.
CASTTGAWSTGELFF
TGTGCCAGTACGACAGGGGCGTGGAGCACCGGGGAGCTGTTTTTT
>TRBJ1-5|TRBD1|TRBV28|.
CASSLALGTGYQPQHF
TGTGCCAGCAGTTTAGCCCTAGGGACAGGGTATCAGCCCCAGCATTTT
>TRBJ2-3|TRBD1|TRBV4-2|once
CASSQEPGQGTDTQYF
TGTGCCAGCAGCCAAGAACCGGGACAGGGAACAGATACGCAGTATTTT
>TRBJ2-7|.|TRBV18|.
CASSPVGAYEQYF
TGTGCCAGCTCACCGGTAGGAGCCTACGAGCAGTACTTC
>TRBJ2-2|TRBD2|TRBV29-1|.
CSVEGLAGTGELFF
TGCAGCGTTGAAGGACTAGCGGGGACCGGGGAGCTGTTTTTT
>TRBJ1-5|.|TRBV5-5|.
CASSFKTTERRVDSNQPQHF
TGTGCCAGCAGTTTCAAAACCACGGAGCGACGGGTAGATAGCAATCAGCCCCAGCATTTT
>TRBJ2-1|.|TRBV11-2|.
CASSLHPSGLGNEQFF
TGTGCCAGCAGCTTACATCCCAGCGGGCTCGGGAATGAGCAGTTCTTC
>TRBJ2-1|.|TRBV5-1|.
CASSFGPLGGRDYNEQFF
TGCGCCAGCAGCTTCGGTCCCCTTGGCGGTCGGGATTACAATGAGCAGTTCTTC
>TRBJ1-2|TRBD1|TRBV6-1|.
CASSAGQGLGYTF
TGTGCCAGCAGTGCGGGACAGGGATTGGGCTACACCTTC
>TRBJ1-1|TRBD1|TRBV5-4|.
CASSRRQGTNTEAFF
TGTGCCAGCAGCCGCCGACAGGGGACGAACACTGAAGCTTTCTTT
>TRBJ1-3|.|TRBV30|once
CAWSRAGQANSGNTIYF
TGTGCCTGGAGTAGAGCGGGGCAGGCGAACTCTGGAAACACCATATATTTT
>TRBJ1-6|.|TRBV30|.
CAWSLERPNSPLHF
TGTGCCTGGAGTTTAGAGCGGCCCAATTCACCCCTCCACTTT
>TRBJ2-7|TRBD1|TRBV10-3|.
CAISGGQSSYEQYF
TGTGCCATCAGTGGGGGACAGAGCTCCTACGAGCAGTACTTC
>TRBJ2-7|TRBD2|TRBV11-2|.
CASSLGPSGSRSEQYF
TGTGCCAGCAGCTTAGGCCCTAGCGGGAGTCGGAGCGAGCAGTACTTC
>TRBJ2-1|.|TRBV6-5|.
CASRDGIGSYNEQFF
TGTGCCAGCAGAGACGGGATAGGCTCCTACAATGAGCAGTTCTTC
>TRBJ2-1|TRBD2|TRBV7-2|.
CASSPWLRGGGNEQFF
TGTGCCAGCAGCCCGTGGTTGCGGGGGGGCGGGAATGAGCAGTTCTTC
>TRBJ1-2|.|TRBV19|.
CASCSARTTFNYGYTF
TGTGCCAGTTGTAGTGCACGGACAACTTTTAACTATGGCTACACCTTC
>TRBJ1-5|TRBD1|TRBV7-9|.
CASSPTGVGNQPQHF
TGTGCCAGCAGCCCTACAGGGGTAGGCAATCAGCCCCAGCATTTT
>TRBJ2-6|.|TRBV19|.
CASSPQGAGGANVLTF
TGTGCCAGTAGTCCCCAAGGGGCGGGGGGGGCCAACGTCCTGACTTTC
>TRBJ2-7|TRBD2|TRBV5-4|.
CASSNGGGTYEQYF
TGTGCCAGCAGCAACGGGGGGGGAACCTACGAGCAGTACTTC
>TRBJ1-1|.|TRBV18|.
CASSPRFTGASTEAFF
TGTGCCAGCTCACCGCGCTTCACTGGGGCGAGCACTGAAGCTTTCTTT